The rows below give T cell receptor beta chains drawn from one sample of a study of OX40 agonist ivuxolimab in advanced cancers. Profiling relied on immunoSEQ multiplex PCR, and the TCRdb table lists in-frame clones only, not all of them. This table has about 62,000 clones, roughly four fifths appearing once. This specimen consisted of CD4+ or CD8+ T cells sorted from blood, obtained in a trial of the OX40 agonist ivuxolimab. These receptors originate from an adult with an advanced solid tumor such as melanoma, head and neck, liver or kidney cancer. The CDR3 runs from the conserved cysteine through the conserved F or W. A D gene is named only where the DNA matches it firmly. Clone size is shown for a subset of rows, as once, few, many or a class of expanded clone.

TRBD1	TRBV5-1	.	TRBJ2-5	TGCGCCAGCAGCACCGCAGACAGGGCCGACCAAGAGACCCAGTACTTC	CASSTADRADQETQYF
TRBD2	TRBV7-9	.	TRBJ2-3	TGTGCCAGCAGTCCCGGGGGGGCAGGGGATACGCAGTATTTT	CASSPGGAGDTQYF
TRBD2	TRBV7-7	.	TRBJ2-2	TGTGCTAGCAGCTTAGCGGGAAACACCGGGGAGCTGTTTTTT	CASSLAGNTGELFF
TRBD1	TRBV15	.	TRBJ2-3	TGTGCCACCAGCGATGGACAGGGGGCGGCAGATACGCAGTATTTT	CATSDGQGAADTQYF
.	TRBV6-6	.	TRBJ2-2	TGTGCCAGCAGATGGAGAGGCACCGGGGAGCTGTTTTTT	CASRWRGTGELFF
.	TRBV5-4	once	TRBJ2-5	TGTGCCAGCAGCTTCGGGGCGGGGGGACAGGAGACCCAGTACTTC	CASSFGAGGQETQYF
TRBD1	TRBV7-7	.	TRBJ1-5	TGTGCCAGCAGCTCCTTACACAGGGGGCCGAATCAGCCCCAGCATTTT	CASSSLHRGPNQPQHF
TRBD2	TRBV5-4	.	TRBJ2-3	TGTGCCAGCGGCCCTACTAGCGAAAGCACAGATACGCAGTATTTT	CASGPTSESTDTQYF
.	TRBV6-6	.	TRBJ1-2	TGTGCCAGCAGCCAAGACAGCCCCTATGGCTACACCTTC	CASSQDSPYGYTF
TRBD1	TRBV6-1	few	TRBJ2-5	TGTGCCAGCCCGGACAGGGGCTTCCCCCAAGAGACCCAGTACTTC	CASPDRGFPQETQYF
.	TRBV7-9	few	TRBJ1-6	TGTGCCAGCAGCTCAGGGCAGTTCCCGAATTCACCCCTCCACTTT	CASSSGQFPNSPLHF